The TCR beta chain described here comes from a study of blood T cell repertoires in COVID-19. Study as a whole: From the United States, Italy and Spain came samples of acute and convalescent COVID-19.

Seattle participants joined during active infection and were tracked over time. Germline CDR1 SNHLY, CDR2 FYNNEI. V shed 6 bases, J shed 1 base, and the junction held 3 bases outside the gene matches. The CDR3 loop spans 15 amino acids. How the authors handled the data: Reference gene primers were amplified, and this amplification served to estimate nucleated cell counts. Some clones are missing from TCRdb's copy, which holds only in-frame ones; the method was immunoSEQ multiplex PCR. V and J calls and clone size are copied from that table; D and trimming were computed from the DNA. This repertoire shows under 550,000 clones, 85% to 90% found once; its top ten account for roughly 0.78%.

The origin of this receptor is a man in his late teens or twenties with COVID-19, enrolled during active disease. What was sequenced was peripheral blood. The chain employs TRBV2 and TRBJ2-3, with 11 bases aligning to TRBD2. CDR3 protein: CASRATSGGTDTQYF. CDR3 DNA sequence: TGTGCCAGCAGAGCGACTAGCGGGGGCACAGATACGCAGTATTTT.